This is a list of T cell receptor beta chains from one sample in a study of blood T cell repertoires in COVID-19. Measured with immunoSEQ multiplex PCR; TCRdb has only the in-frame clones, and not every one. Of about 130,000 clones in the sample, roughly four fifths were seen once. The sample taken for sequencing was peripheral blood. Receptors were obtained from a man in his forties with active or convalescent COVID-19. Each CDR3 is given with its conserved first and last residue. A D gene is named only where the DNA matches it firmly. Only some rows state a clone size, as once, few, many or a class for expanded clones.

J: TRBJ2-1; size: -; V: TRBV7-9; D: TRBD1; DNA: TGTGCCAGCAGTGGGAAGGTGGGCAGGGGGCAGAATGAGCAGTTCTTC; CDR3: CASSGKVGRGQNEQFF
J: TRBJ2-5; size: -; V: TRBV4-1; D: -; DNA: TGCGCCAGCAGCCAAGAAGTATCCCCGGGGGAGACCCAGTACTTC; CDR3: CASSQEVSPGETQYF
J: TRBJ1-4; size: once; V: TRBV5-5; D: TRBD1; DNA: TGTGCCAGCAGCTCCGGGACAGTAAATGAAAAACTGTTTTTT; CDR3: CASSSGTVNEKLFF
J: TRBJ1-1; size: -; V: TRBV10-3; D: TRBD1; DNA: TGTGCCATCAGTGAGTCGGGACAGGGGGTTGAAGCTTTCTTT; CDR3: CAISESGQGVEAFF
J: TRBJ1-3; size: -; V: TRBV18; D: -; DNA: TGTGCCAGCTCACCGTCACAGGCAAGCTCTGGAAACACCATATATTTT; CDR3: CASSPSQASSGNTIYF
J: TRBJ1-2; size: -; V: TRBV6-5; D: TRBD1; DNA: TGTGCCAGCAGCTTACCCGGGACAGGGGGCTGGGGCTACACCTTC; CDR3: CASSLPGTGGWGYTF
J: TRBJ2-5; size: -; V: TRBV14; D: -; DNA: TGTGCCAGCAGCCAAGGGCTGACAGGCTATGTGACCCAGTACTTC; CDR3: CASSQGLTGYVTQYF
J: TRBJ2-7; size: -; V: TRBV5-1; D: TRBD1; DNA: TGCGCCAGCAGCAGACAGGGAAATGGCGAGCAGTACTTC; CDR3: CASSRQGNGEQYF
J: TRBJ1-6; size: few; V: TRBV4-3; D: -; DNA: TGCGCCAGCAGCCAAGATTCAGGAAGCTATAATTCACCCCTCCACTTT; CDR3: CASSQDSGSYNSPLHF
J: TRBJ2-3; size: -; V: TRBV30; D: TRBD2; DNA: TGTGCCTGGAGTCCGGGGGGGCGGGGAGTCACAGATACGCAGTATTTT; CDR3: CAWSPGGRGVTDTQYF
J: TRBJ1-5; size: -; V: TRBV4-2; D: TRBD1; DNA: TGTGCCAGCAGCCAAGTAATTGGGGGACAGGGGGGTCAGCCCCAGCATTTT; CDR3: CASSQVIGGQGGQPQHF
J: TRBJ2-2; size: -; V: TRBV7-9; D: TRBD1; DNA: TGTGCCAGCAGCTCGAAGACAGGGGAAAGGACCGGGGAGCTGTTTTTT; CDR3: CASSSKTGERTGELFF
J: TRBJ2-6; size: -; V: TRBV6-2/TRBV6-3; D: TRBD2; DNA: TGTGCCAGCAGTAACGGACTAGCGGGGGGGTCCTCTGGGGCCAACGTCCTGACTTTC; CDR3: CASSNGLAGGSSGANVLTF
J: TRBJ1-3; size: -; V: TRBV6-5; D: -; DNA: TGTGCCAGCGGTACCCCCCAGGGATCTGGAAACACCATATATTTT; CDR3: CASGTPQGSGNTIYF
J: TRBJ1-2; size: few; V: TRBV5-6; D: -; DNA: TGTGCCAGCAGTTTCGTTCTGGCAGGGGGCTACACCTTC; CDR3: CASSFVLAGGYTF
J: TRBJ1-3; size: -; V: TRBV3-1/TRBV3-2; D: -; DNA: TGTGCCAGCAGCCAAGCAGGTTTCTCTGGAAACACCATATATTTT; CDR3: CASSQAGFSGNTIYF
J: TRBJ2-3; size: -; V: TRBV19; D: -; DNA: TGTGCCAGTAGTATAACCCCAGGATCAGCAGATACGCAGTATTTT; CDR3: CASSITPGSADTQYF
J: TRBJ2-5; size: -; V: TRBV9; D: -; DNA: TGTGCCAGCAGCCCCGGGGCAGGGGGGTCCTCCCCCAGTTACCAAGAGACCCAGTACTTC; CDR3: CASSPGAGGSSPSYQETQYF
J: TRBJ1-2; size: -; V: TRBV25-1; D: -; DNA: TGTGCCAGCATGGGCCCTTCTAACTATGGCTACACCTTC; CDR3: CASMGPSNYGYTF
J: TRBJ2-7; size: -; V: TRBV2; D: -; DNA: TGTGCCAGCAGTGAATCGGTAGCGGATGCCTACGAGCAGTACTTC; CDR3: CASSESVADAYEQYF
J: TRBJ1-4; size: few; V: TRBV7-9; D: TRBD1; DNA: TGTGCCAGCAGCCGGGGACAGGGGGAAAAACTGTTTTTT; CDR3: CASSRGQGEKLFF
J: TRBJ1-1; size: -; V: TRBV11-3; D: TRBD1; DNA: TGTGCCAGCAGCGTAGGACAGGGGAGCACTGAAGCTTTCTTT; CDR3: CASSVGQGSTEAFF
J: TRBJ2-7; size: -; V: TRBV7-3; D: TRBD2; DNA: TGTGCCAGCAGCTCGACTAGCGGGGGGGAGCAGTACTTC; CDR3: CASSSTSGGEQYF
J: TRBJ2-3; size: -; V: TRBV24-1; D: TRBD2; DNA: TGTGCCACCAGCCCAGCGGGGGCGGGTTCAGATACGCAGTATTTT; CDR3: CATSPAGAGSDTQYF
J: TRBJ2-7; size: -; V: TRBV3-1/TRBV3-2; D: TRBD2; DNA: TGTGCCAGCAGCCAGCAAGCGGGGGGGGTTAACGAGCAGTACTTC; CDR3: CASSQQAGGVNEQYF